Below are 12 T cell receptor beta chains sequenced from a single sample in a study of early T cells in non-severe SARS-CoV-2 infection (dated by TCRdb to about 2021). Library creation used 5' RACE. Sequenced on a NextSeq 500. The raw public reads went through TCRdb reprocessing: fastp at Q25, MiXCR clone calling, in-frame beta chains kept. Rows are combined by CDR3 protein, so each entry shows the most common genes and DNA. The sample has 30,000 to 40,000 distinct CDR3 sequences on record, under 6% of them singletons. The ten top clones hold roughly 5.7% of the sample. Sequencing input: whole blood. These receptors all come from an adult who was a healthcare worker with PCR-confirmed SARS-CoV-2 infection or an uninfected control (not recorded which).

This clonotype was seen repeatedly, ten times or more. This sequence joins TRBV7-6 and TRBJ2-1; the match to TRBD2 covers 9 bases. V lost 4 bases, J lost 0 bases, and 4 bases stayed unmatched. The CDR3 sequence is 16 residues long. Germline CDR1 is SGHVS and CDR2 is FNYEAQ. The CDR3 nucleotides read TGTGCCAGCAGCTGGCGCGGGGGGGGCTCCTACAATGAGCAGTTCTTC. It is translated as CASSWRGGGSYNEQFF. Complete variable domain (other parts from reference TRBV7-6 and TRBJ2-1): GAGVSQSPRYKVTKRGQDVALRCDPISGHVSLYWYRQALGQGPEFLTYFNYEAQQDKSGLPNDRFSAERPEGSISTLTIQRTEQRDSAMYRCASSWRGGGSYNEQFFGPGTRLTVL.

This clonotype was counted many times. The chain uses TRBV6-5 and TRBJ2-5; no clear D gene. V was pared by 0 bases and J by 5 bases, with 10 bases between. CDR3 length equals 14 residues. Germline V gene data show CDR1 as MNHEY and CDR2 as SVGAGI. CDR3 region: CASSYSVGAETQYF. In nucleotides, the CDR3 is TGTGCCAGCAGTTACTCGGTGGGCGCGGAGACCCAGTACTTC.

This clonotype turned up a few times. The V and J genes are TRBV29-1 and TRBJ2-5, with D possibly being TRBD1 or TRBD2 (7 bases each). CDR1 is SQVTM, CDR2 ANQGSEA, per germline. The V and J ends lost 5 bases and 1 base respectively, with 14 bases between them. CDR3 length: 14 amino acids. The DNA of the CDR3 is TGCAGCGTTACCAGGGGGGGAGCCCAAGAGACCCAGTACTTC. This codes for CSVTRGGAQETQYF.

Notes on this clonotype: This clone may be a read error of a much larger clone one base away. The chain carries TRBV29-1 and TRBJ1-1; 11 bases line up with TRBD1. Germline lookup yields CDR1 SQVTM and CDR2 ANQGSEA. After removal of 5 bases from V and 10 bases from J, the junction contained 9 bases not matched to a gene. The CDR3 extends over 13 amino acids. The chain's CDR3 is CSVNGTGGFGAFF. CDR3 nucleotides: TGCAGCGTTAATGGGACAGGGGGTTTCGGAGCTTTCTTT.

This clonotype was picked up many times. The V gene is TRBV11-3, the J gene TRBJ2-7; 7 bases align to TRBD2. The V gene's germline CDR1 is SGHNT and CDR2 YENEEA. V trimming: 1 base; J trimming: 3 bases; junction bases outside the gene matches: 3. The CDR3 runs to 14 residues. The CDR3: CASSLGGSGYEQYF. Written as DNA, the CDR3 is TGTGCCAGCAGCTTAGGCGGGAGTGGCTACGAGCAGTACTTC.

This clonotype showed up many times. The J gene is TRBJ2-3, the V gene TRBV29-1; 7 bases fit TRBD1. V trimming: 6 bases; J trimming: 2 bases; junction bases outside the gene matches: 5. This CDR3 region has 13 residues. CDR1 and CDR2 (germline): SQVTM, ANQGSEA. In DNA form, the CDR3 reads TGCAGCGTCCGGACAGGACTCACAGATACGCAGTATTTT. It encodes CSVRTGLTDTQYF.

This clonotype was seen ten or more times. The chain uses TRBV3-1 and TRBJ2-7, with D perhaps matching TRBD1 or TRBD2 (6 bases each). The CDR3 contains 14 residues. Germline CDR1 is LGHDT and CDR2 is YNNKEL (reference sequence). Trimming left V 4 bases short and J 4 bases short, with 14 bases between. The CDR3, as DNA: TGTGCCAGCAGCCGCTGGAGAGGGGGGTACGAGCAGTACTTC. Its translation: CASSRWRGGYEQYF.

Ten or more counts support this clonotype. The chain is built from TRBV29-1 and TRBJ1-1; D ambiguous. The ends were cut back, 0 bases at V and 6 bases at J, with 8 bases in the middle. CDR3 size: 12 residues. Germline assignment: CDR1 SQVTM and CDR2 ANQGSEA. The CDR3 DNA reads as TGCAGCGTTGAAGATCTTGGGGCTGAAGCTTTCTTT. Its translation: CSVEDLGAEAFF.

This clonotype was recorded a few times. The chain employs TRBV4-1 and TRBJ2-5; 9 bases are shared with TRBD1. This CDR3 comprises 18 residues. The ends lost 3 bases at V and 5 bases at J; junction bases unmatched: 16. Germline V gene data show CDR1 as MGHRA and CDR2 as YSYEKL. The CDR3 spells CASSQDDGGTGRLETQYF. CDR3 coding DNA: TGCGCCAGCAGCCAGGACGACGGAGGGACAGGGCGTTTGGAGACCCAGTACTTC.

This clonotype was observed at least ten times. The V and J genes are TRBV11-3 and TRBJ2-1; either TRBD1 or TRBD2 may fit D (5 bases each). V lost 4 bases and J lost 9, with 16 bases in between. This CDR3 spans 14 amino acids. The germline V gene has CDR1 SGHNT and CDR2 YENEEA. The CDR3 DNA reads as TGTGCCAGCAGCTGGGGATGGGACCGGGCTGAGCAGTTCTTC. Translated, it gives CASSWGWDRAEQFF.

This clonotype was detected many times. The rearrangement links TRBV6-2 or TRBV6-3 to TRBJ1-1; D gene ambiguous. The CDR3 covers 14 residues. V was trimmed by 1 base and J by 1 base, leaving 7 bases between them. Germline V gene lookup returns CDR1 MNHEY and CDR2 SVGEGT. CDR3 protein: CASSYFDKNTEAFF. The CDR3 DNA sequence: TGTGCCAGCAGTTACTTCGACAAGAACACTGAAGCTTTCTTT.

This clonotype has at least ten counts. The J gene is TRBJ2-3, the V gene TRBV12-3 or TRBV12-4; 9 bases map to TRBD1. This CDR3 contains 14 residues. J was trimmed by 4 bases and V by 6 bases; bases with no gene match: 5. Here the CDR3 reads CASRRDRAPDTQYF. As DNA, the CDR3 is TGTGCCAGCAGACGGGACAGGGCCCCAGATACGCAGTATTTT.